The 24 T cell receptor beta chains below all came from one sample that was sequenced in a study of early stage breast cancer tumors. TCRdb keeps only in-frame clones here, not all; method: immunoSEQ multiplex PCR. The table lists under 75,000 clones, around three quarters of them singletons, with about 3.4% in the top ten. Sequences were obtained from blood. The source is a person aged 25 to 39 with breast cancer.

The rearrangement uses TRBV7-6 and TRBJ2-1; TRBD2 agrees at 8 bases. Germline CDR1 SGHVS, CDR2 FNYEAQ. This CDR3 has 14 residues. Unmatched junction bases numbered 6, after V lost 4 bases and J lost 7 bases. The CDR3 coding sequence is TGTGCCAGCAGCTCCCCTAGCGGGTGGAATGAGCAGTTCTTC. This translates into CASSSPSGWNEQFF.

This clone has only a few counts. The V and J genes are TRBV10-3 and TRBJ1-1; D may be TRBD1 (5 bases). In germline, CDR1 is ENHRY, CDR2 SYGVKD. Trimming removed 3 bases at V and 1 base at J, with 9 bases between. The CDR3 is made up of 14 amino acids. The CDR3 nucleotides read TGTGCCATCAGTGACGGGACTTCGAACACTGAAGCTTTCTTT. It is translated as CAISDGTSNTEAFF.

For this clone: A read error may produce the germline difference seen at one junction end. V is TRBV7-7 and J is TRBJ2-5, with D maybe TRBD1 (5 bases). This CDR3 has 13 residues. The V gene's germline CDR1 is SSHAT and CDR2 FNYEAQ (reference sequence). The CDR3 sequence: CASSLDTEETQYF. The CDR3, as DNA: TGTGCTAGCAGCTTGGACACCGAAGAGACCCAGTACTTC.

This clone was seen only a few times. The CDR3 DNA reads TGCGCCAGCAGCCAACCTAGGGACACCGGGGAGCTGTTTTTT. Translation gives CASSQPRDTGELFF. The V call is TRBV4-1, the J call TRBJ2-2; D not certain. The CDR3 extends over 14 amino acids. Between the trimmed V and J ends, which lost 2 bases and 3 bases, there was a span of 7 bases. Germline CDR1 and CDR2: MGHRA and YSYEKL.

The chain joins TRBV5-6 to TRBJ2-1, with TRBD2 matching over 8 bases. CDR1 and CDR2 from the germline V gene are SGHDT and YYEEEE. V gave up 6 bases and J gave up 0 bases; unmatched junction bases: 8. The CDR3 spans 16 residues. Written as DNA, the CDR3 is TGTGCCAGCATCGGACTAGCAGAAAGCTCCTACAATGAGCAGTTCTTC. It specifies CASIGLAESSYNEQFF.

This clone was found once. V is TRBV19 and J is TRBJ1-1, with D perhaps TRBD1 (6 bases). Germline CDR1 is LNHDA and CDR2 is SQIVND (reference sequence). V lost 3 bases and J lost 3, with 11 bases in between. The CDR3 spans 14 residues. CDR3 region: CASSILAGDTEAFF. The CDR3 region has the DNA TGTGCCAGTAGTATTTTGGCAGGGGACACTGAAGCTTTCTTT.

The gene calls are TRBV6-1 and TRBJ1-5; D gene unclear. Trimming removed 2 bases from V and 8 bases from J, with 13 bases in between. There are 14 residues in the CDR3. Germline V gene data show CDR1 as MNHNS and CDR2 as SASEGT. CDR3 region: CASSELGGKKPQHF. DNA of the CDR3: TGTGCCAGCAGTGAACTTGGTGGTAAAAAGCCCCAGCATTTT.

This chain joins TRBV5-4 and TRBJ2-7; TRBD2 is a possible D gene (6 bases). Trimming left V 1 base short and J 0 bases short, with 11 bases between. This CDR3 comprises 15 residues. Germline values: CDR1 SGHNT, CDR2 YYREEE (reference sequence). The CDR3 bases are TGTGCCAGCAGCTTGATCGGGAGCACCTCCTACGAGCAGTACTTC. It translates to CASSLIGSTSYEQYF.

The chain employs TRBV7-9 and TRBJ2-1, with TRBD2 matching over 11 bases. Per germline, CDR1 SEHNR and CDR2 FQNEAQ (reference sequence). V shed 5 bases, J shed 7 bases, and the junction held 13 bases outside the gene matches. The CDR3 has 17 residues. The CDR3 loop reads CASSQTGLAGGFNEQFF. CDR3 in DNA: TGTGCCAGCAGCCAGACCGGATTAGCGGGAGGGTTTAATGAGCAGTTCTTC.

J is TRBJ2-4 and V is TRBV7-9; perhaps TRBD2 as D (5 bases). The CDR3 has 16 residues. Germline V gene sequence: CDR1 SEHNR, CDR2 FQNEAQ (reference sequence). V lost 2 bases and J 1 base, leaving 12 bases between the germline ends. This CDR3 is CASSLRLGGAKNIQYF. CDR3 nucleotide sequence: TGTGCCAGCAGCTTAAGGCTGGGCGGGGCCAAAAACATTCAGTACTTC.

The J gene is TRBJ2-3, the V gene TRBV27, with a weak D call TRBD1 (6 bases). Germline V gene lookup returns CDR1 MNHEY and CDR2 SMNVEV (reference sequence). V gave up 2 bases and J gave up 3 bases, with 21 bases separating them. This CDR3 has 18 residues. The CDR3 coding sequence is TGTGCCAGCAGTTTACATTACGGACTTGTGAGGGGGACAGATACGCAGTATTTT. Translating gives CASSLHYGLVRGTDTQYF.

The chain recombines TRBV7-8 with TRBJ2-7, with D perhaps matching TRBD1 or TRBD2 (5 bases each). The CDR3 loop spans 15 amino acids. Trimming shortened V by 6 bases and J by 3 bases, and 18 bases separated the two germline ends. Germline V lookup: CDR1 SGHVS, CDR2 FQNEAQ. The CDR3 region is CASRAMGPTGYEQYF. The CDR3 DNA reads TGTGCCAGCAGGGCAATGGGACCAACGGGCTACGAGCAGTACTTC.

The chain uses TRBV21-1 and TRBJ2-7; the table's D call, TRBD2, has no DNA check behind it. TRBV21-1 is noted as a pseudogene. CDR3 length: 17 amino acids. The CDR3 sequence is CASRKGQLAGEDYEQYF. The CDR3 nucleotides read TGTGCCAGCAGGAAAGGACAACTAGCGGGTGAGGACTACGAGCAGTACTTC.

CDR3 loop: CAWGGTGGYEMNPISYTF. For the CDR3, the DNA is TGTGCCTGGGGGGGGACAGGGGGCTATGAGATGAACCCTATAAGCTACACCTTC. The chain uses TRBV30 and TRBJ1-2, with 12 bases identical to TRBD1. Looked up from germline, CDR1 is GTSNPN and CDR2 is SVGIG (reference sequence). The J segment lost 9 bases and the V segment lost 5 bases, leaving 22 bases of the junction unmatched. The CDR3 totals 18 residues.

The V gene is TRBV18, the J gene TRBJ1-1, with D perhaps matching TRBD1 (5 bases). Germline CDR1 KGHSH, CDR2 LQKENI. The CDR3 length is 12 residues. Trimming took 3 bases from V and 7 from J, leaving 9 bases between them. The chain's CDR3 is CASSPTGGEAFF. CDR3 DNA: TGTGCCAGCTCACCCACGGGGGGTGAAGCTTTCTTT.

This clone showed up just a few times. V usage is TRBV5-4 and J usage is TRBJ1-2, with 7 nucleotides matching TRBD1. With 0 bases clipped from V and 8 bases from J, the junction kept 7 bases outside the gene matches. This CDR3 contains 14 residues. Looked up from germline, CDR1 is SGHNT and CDR2 is YYREEE (reference sequence). This CDR3 is CASSLGQGVRGYTF. As DNA, the CDR3 is TGTGCCAGCAGCTTGGGTCAGGGGGTAAGAGGCTACACCTTC. Looking up the rest from reference TRBV5-4 and TRBJ1-2 gives the full variable domain: ETGVTQSPTHLIKTRGQQVTLRCSSQSGHNTVSWYQQALGQGPQFIFQYYREEENGRGNFPPRFSGLQFPNYSSELNVNALELDDSALYLCASSLGQGVRGYTFGSGTRLTVV.

This chain connects TRBV19 to TRBJ2-1; D is uncertain. CDR3 size: 13 residues. CDR1 and CDR2 (germline): LNHDA, SQIVND (reference sequence). Trimming stripped 4 bases from V and 3 bases from J, with 7 bases between. The CDR3 nucleotides are TGTGCCAGTAGTACCTTTGGCTACAATGAGCAGTTCTTC. Its translation is CASSTFGYNEQFF.

The J gene is TRBJ1-2, the V gene TRBV7-2; tentatively, D is TRBD1 (6 bases). CDR1 and CDR2 (germline): SGHTA, FQGNSA. Between the trimmed V and J ends, which lost 3 bases and 7 bases, there was a span of 18 bases. This CDR3 spans 15 amino acids. Written as DNA, the CDR3 is TGTGCCAGCAGCTTGGGCGTGGGACCGGGGGCTGGCTACACCTTC. Its translation is CASSLGVGPGAGYTF.

The chain couples TRBV6-5 to TRBJ1-5; the D is unclear. Trimming shortened V by 4 bases and J by 5 bases, and 12 bases separated the two germline ends. CDR1 is MNHEY, CDR2 SVGAGI, per germline. This CDR3 is 14 amino acids long. Written as DNA, the CDR3 is TGTGCCAGCAGTTTCCTAGGGTCGGATCAGCCCCAGCATTTT. Its translation is CASSFLGSDQPQHF.

This clone occurred a few times. V gene TRBV7-8 combines with J gene TRBJ2-7, with D possibly being TRBD2 (6 bases). This CDR3 is built from 15 residues. V dropped 4 bases and J dropped 3 bases, with 16 bases sitting between them. Per germline, CDR1 SGHVS and CDR2 FQNEAQ. The CDR3 spells CASSSMRGSFYEQYF. CDR3 nucleotide sequence: TGTGCCAGCAGCTCAATGCGGGGCAGTTTCTACGAGCAGTACTTC.

The V and J genes are TRBV5-1 and TRBJ2-7, with TRBD1 matching over 7 bases. The CDR3 sequence is 15 residues long. The germline CDR1 and CDR2 sequences are SGHRS and YFSETQ. Trimming cost V 3 bases and J 3 bases; bases outside gene matches: 9. CDR3 region: CASSSPGQSYYEQYF. The CDR3 region has the DNA TGCGCCAGCAGCTCACCGGGACAGAGTTACTACGAGCAGTACTTC.

The rearrangement joins TRBV19 to TRBJ2-3; TRBD2 matches 16 bases. CDR3 length equals 18 residues. J lost 1 base, V lost 5 bases, and 6 bases had no gene match. CDR1 is LNHDA, CDR2 SQIVND, per germline (reference sequence). CDR3 coding DNA: TGTGCCAGTAGTCGGGGACTAGCGGGAGGGCTGGGCACAGATACGCAGTATTTT. This encodes CASSRGLAGGLGTDTQYF.

The chain combines TRBV23-1 with TRBJ1-4; D is undetermined. TRBV23-1 is reported as an ORF; its role is uncertain. The CDR3 covers 14 residues. Trimming took off 1 base at V and 5 bases at J, with 8 bases between the two ends. The CDR3 coding sequence is TGCGCCAGCAGTCAATATAGCGCAAATGAAAAACTGTTTTTT. Translation: CASSQYSANEKLFF.

The CDR3 DNA sequence: TGTGCCAGCAGCCGAGACAGCTTCTCTGGGGCCAACGTCCTGACTTTC. This sequence encodes CASSRDSFSGANVLTF. The rearrangement uses TRBV14 and TRBJ2-6, with D maybe TRBD1 (5 bases). This CDR3 has 16 residues. Germline V lookup: CDR1 SGHDN, CDR2 FVKESK. V was pared by 4 bases and J by 0 bases, with 10 bases between.